These T cell receptor beta chains were read from a single sample in a study of shared clonotypes between healthy human individuals. Sequencing used immunoSEQ multiplex PCR; TCRdb keeps in-frame clones, though not all of them. Of about 680,000 clones listed, roughly 73% are singletons. Source material: memory CD4+ T cells sorted from blood. The source of these receptors is a woman in her twenties or thirties in good health. Both conserved end residues are part of each CDR3. The D gene is left open where the match is weak. Size is stated for part of the rows, as once, few or many counts, or as a class when the clone is expanded.

v_call: TRBV18
cdr3_length: 15
clone_size: .
d_call: .
j_call: TRBJ1-3
cdr3_aa: CASSPLKLSGNTIYF
cdr3_nt: TGTGCCAGCTCACCACTGAAACTCTCTGGAAACACCATATATTTT

v_call: TRBV27
cdr3_length: 14
clone_size: few
d_call: TRBD1
j_call: TRBJ1-1
cdr3_aa: CASSPGQGISEAFF
cdr3_nt: TGTGCCAGCAGTCCCGGACAGGGAATCTCTGAAGCTTTCTTT

v_call: TRBV28
cdr3_length: 17
clone_size: .
d_call: TRBD1
j_call: TRBJ2-1
cdr3_aa: CASSLTGTGGSYNEQFF
cdr3_nt: TGTGCCAGCAGTTTGACCGGGACAGGGGGCTCCTACAATGAGCAGTTCTTC

v_call: TRBV27
cdr3_length: 13
clone_size: .
d_call: .
j_call: TRBJ2-5
cdr3_aa: CASSKRVVETQYF
cdr3_nt: TGTGCCAGTAGTAAAAGGGTGGTAGAGACCCAGTACTTC

v_call: TRBV10-3
cdr3_length: 14
clone_size: .
d_call: TRBD1
j_call: TRBJ1-2
cdr3_aa: CAISPGTGGYGYTF
cdr3_nt: TGTGCCATCAGTCCGGGGACAGGGGGTTATGGCTACACCTTC

v_call: TRBV2
cdr3_length: 13
clone_size: .
d_call: .
j_call: TRBJ2-7
cdr3_aa: CASITTDSYEQYF
cdr3_nt: TGTGCCAGCATTACGACAGATTCCTACGAGCAGTACTTC

v_call: TRBV5-8
cdr3_length: 13
clone_size: .
d_call: .
j_call: TRBJ1-2
cdr3_aa: CASRYPSGYGYTF
cdr3_nt: TGTGCCAGCAGATATCCAAGTGGCTATGGCTACACCTTC

v_call: TRBV5-4
cdr3_length: 18
clone_size: .
d_call: .
j_call: TRBJ1-3
cdr3_aa: CASSPGGNTGSSGNTIYF
cdr3_nt: TGTGCCAGCAGCCCTGGGGGCAATACAGGGAGCTCTGGAAACACCATATATTTT

v_call: TRBV28
cdr3_length: 15
clone_size: .
d_call: .
j_call: TRBJ2-5
cdr3_aa: CASSSAGGGQETQYF
cdr3_nt: TGTGCCAGCAGTTCGGCTGGGGGCGGCCAAGAGACCCAGTACTTC

v_call: TRBV28
cdr3_length: 11
clone_size: few
d_call: .
j_call: TRBJ2-5
cdr3_aa: CASSTTGTQYF
cdr3_nt: TGTGCCAGCAGTACAACGGGGACCCAGTACTTC

v_call: TRBV28
cdr3_length: 16
clone_size: .
d_call: .
j_call: TRBJ1-2
cdr3_aa: CASSSNGEFGSYGYTF
cdr3_nt: TGTGCCAGCAGCTCAAACGGGGAGTTCGGGTCCTATGGCTACACCTTC

v_call: TRBV4-1
cdr3_length: 15
clone_size: .
d_call: .
j_call: TRBJ2-1
cdr3_aa: CASSQAGITYNEQFF
cdr3_nt: TGCGCCAGCAGCCAGGCGGGTATAACCTACAATGAGCAGTTCTTC

v_call: TRBV7-8
cdr3_length: 16
clone_size: once
d_call: TRBD2
j_call: TRBJ2-7
cdr3_aa: CASSLVPTGGAYEQYF
cdr3_nt: TGTGCCAGCAGCTTAGTCCCGACGGGAGGGGCCTACGAGCAGTACTTC

v_call: TRBV5-6
cdr3_length: 15
clone_size: .
d_call: .
j_call: TRBJ1-1
cdr3_aa: CASSPLGLLNTEAFF
cdr3_nt: TGTGCCAGCAGCCCCTTGGGACTCTTGAACACTGAAGCTTTCTTT

v_call: TRBV5-1
cdr3_length: 16
clone_size: .
d_call: TRBD1
j_call: TRBJ1-2
cdr3_aa: CASSLSPQNRGYGYTF
cdr3_nt: TGCGCCAGCAGCTTATCCCCACAGAACAGGGGCTATGGCTACACCTTC

v_call: TRBV28
cdr3_length: 15
clone_size: many
d_call: TRBD1
j_call: TRBJ2-7
cdr3_aa: CASSLGTGLGYEQYF
cdr3_nt: TGTGCCAGCAGTCTAGGGACAGGGTTGGGGTACGAGCAGTACTTC

v_call: TRBV28
cdr3_length: 15
clone_size: .
d_call: TRBD2
j_call: TRBJ2-2
cdr3_aa: CASRVAGVETGELFF
cdr3_nt: TGTGCCAGCAGGGTAGCGGGAGTGGAGACCGGGGAGCTGTTTTTT

v_call: TRBV18
cdr3_length: 13
clone_size: .
d_call: .
j_call: TRBJ1-1
cdr3_aa: CASSPPRRTEAFF
cdr3_nt: TGTGCCAGCTCACCCCCTAGGAGAACTGAAGCTTTCTTT

v_call: TRBV2
cdr3_length: 14
clone_size: once
d_call: .
j_call: TRBJ2-1
cdr3_aa: CASSEPSPYNEQFF
cdr3_nt: TGTGCCAGCAGTGAGCCGAGTCCGTACAATGAGCAGTTCTTC

v_call: TRBV5-3
cdr3_length: 16
clone_size: .
d_call: TRBD2
j_call: TRBJ2-1
cdr3_aa: CARPGLAGVNYNEQFF
cdr3_nt: TGTGCCAGACCGGGACTAGCGGGAGTGAACTACAATGAGCAGTTCTTC

v_call: TRBV6-6
cdr3_length: 15
clone_size: once
d_call: .
j_call: TRBJ2-5
cdr3_aa: CASSYSRTKGETQYF
cdr3_nt: TGTGCCAGCAGTTATTCCCGGACCAAAGGAGAGACCCAGTACTTC

v_call: TRBV5-1
cdr3_length: 14
clone_size: .
d_call: .
j_call: TRBJ2-7
cdr3_aa: CASSPEADGHEQYF
cdr3_nt: TGCGCCAGCAGCCCCGAGGCCGACGGGCACGAGCAGTACTTC

v_call: TRBV4-1
cdr3_length: 18
clone_size: once
d_call: .
j_call: TRBJ2-4
cdr3_aa: CASSQGRGGGAAKNIQYF
cdr3_nt: TGCGCCAGCAGCCAAGGGCGTGGTGGAGGTGCAGCCAAAAACATTCAGTACTTC

v_call: TRBV28
cdr3_length: 13
clone_size: .
d_call: .
j_call: TRBJ2-7
cdr3_aa: CASGSTELYEQYF
cdr3_nt: TGTGCCTCTGGGTCTACAGAACTCTACGAGCAGTACTTC

v_call: TRBV27
cdr3_length: 14
clone_size: .
d_call: TRBD2
j_call: TRBJ2-3
cdr3_aa: CASNSRTRRDTQYF
cdr3_nt: TGTGCCAGCAATTCGAGGACTAGGAGAGATACGCAGTATTTT

v_call: TRBV2
cdr3_length: 15
clone_size: .
d_call: .
j_call: TRBJ1-3
cdr3_aa: CASSPGLPSGNTIYF
cdr3_nt: TGTGCCAGCAGCCCAGGGCTCCCCTCTGGAAACACCATATATTTT

v_call: TRBV5-1
cdr3_length: 13
clone_size: .
d_call: .
j_call: TRBJ2-7
cdr3_aa: CASSLGRKDEQYF
cdr3_nt: TGCGCCAGCAGCTTGGGGAGGAAAGACGAGCAGTACTTC

v_call: TRBV9
cdr3_length: 14
clone_size: .
d_call: .
j_call: TRBJ2-1
cdr3_aa: CASSVVGQNNEQFF
cdr3_nt: TGTGCCAGCAGCGTAGTAGGACAGAATAATGAGCAGTTCTTC

v_call: TRBV10-3
cdr3_length: 14
clone_size: few
d_call: .
j_call: TRBJ2-6
cdr3_aa: CATSAQSGANVLTF
cdr3_nt: TGTGCCACCTCCGCCCAGTCCGGGGCCAACGTCCTGACTTTC

v_call: TRBV9
cdr3_length: 13
clone_size: .
d_call: .
j_call: TRBJ1-4
cdr3_aa: CASSVGGNEKLFF
cdr3_nt: TGTGCCAGCAGCGTAGGAGGGAATGAAAAACTGTTTTTT

v_call: TRBV5-1
cdr3_length: 17
clone_size: .
d_call: .
j_call: TRBJ2-2
cdr3_aa: CASSSGPDSGDTGELFF
cdr3_nt: TGCGCCAGCAGCTCGGGCCCGGACAGTGGCGACACCGGGGAGCTGTTTTTT

v_call: TRBV5-1
cdr3_length: 15
clone_size: .
d_call: .
j_call: TRBJ2-3
cdr3_aa: CASSLLGFYTDTQYF
cdr3_nt: TGCGCCAGCAGCTTGCTTGGCTTCTACACAGATACGCAGTATTTT

v_call: TRBV7-8
cdr3_length: 16
clone_size: .
d_call: TRBD1
j_call: TRBJ1-5
cdr3_aa: CASSETTGTGRQPQHF
cdr3_nt: TGTGCCAGCAGCGAAACGACCGGGACAGGGCGTCAGCCCCAGCATTTT

v_call: TRBV19
cdr3_length: 14
clone_size: .
d_call: .
j_call: TRBJ2-2
cdr3_aa: CASSMTANTGELFF
cdr3_nt: TGTGCCAGTAGTATGACGGCTAACACCGGGGAGCTGTTTTTT

v_call: TRBV5-1
cdr3_length: 15
clone_size: .
d_call: TRBD2
j_call: TRBJ2-7
cdr3_aa: CASSLVAGDYYEQYF
cdr3_nt: TGCGCCAGCAGCTTGGTCGCGGGAGACTATTACGAGCAGTACTTC

v_call: TRBV7-8
cdr3_length: 18
clone_size: .
d_call: .
j_call: TRBJ1-3
cdr3_aa: CASSSPTGGSFSGNTIYF
cdr3_nt: TGTGCCAGCAGCAGCCCTACGGGGGGATCTTTCTCTGGAAACACCATATATTTT

v_call: TRBV27
cdr3_length: 16
clone_size: .
d_call: TRBD1
j_call: TRBJ1-5
cdr3_aa: CASSLSRTGGNQPQHF
cdr3_nt: TGTGCCAGCAGTTTATCGCGGACAGGGGGCAATCAGCCCCAGCATTTT

v_call: TRBV29-1
cdr3_length: 13
clone_size: .
d_call: TRBD1
j_call: TRBJ1-2
cdr3_aa: CSVEDEGANGYTF
cdr3_nt: TGCAGCGTTGAAGATGAGGGGGCCAATGGCTACACCTTC

v_call: TRBV30
cdr3_length: 15
clone_size: few
d_call: .
j_call: TRBJ1-5
cdr3_aa: CAWSLPVGSNQPQHF
cdr3_nt: TGTGCCTGGAGTCTTCCTGTGGGTAGCAATCAGCCCCAGCATTTT

v_call: TRBV6-5
cdr3_length: 11
clone_size: .
d_call: .
j_call: TRBJ1-1
cdr3_aa: CASGQTGTAFF
cdr3_nt: TGTGCCAGCGGGCAAACAGGGACGGCTTTCTTT

v_call: TRBV12-5
cdr3_length: 13
clone_size: .
d_call: .
j_call: TRBJ1-1
cdr3_aa: CASGLGGSIEAFF
cdr3_nt: TGTGCTAGTGGTTTGGGGGGGAGCATCGAAGCTTTCTTT

v_call: TRBV5-8
cdr3_length: 16
clone_size: few
d_call: TRBD2
j_call: TRBJ2-3
cdr3_aa: CASSSGGTSDTDTQYF
cdr3_nt: TGTGCCAGCAGCTCAGGGGGGACTAGCGACACAGATACGCAGTATTTT